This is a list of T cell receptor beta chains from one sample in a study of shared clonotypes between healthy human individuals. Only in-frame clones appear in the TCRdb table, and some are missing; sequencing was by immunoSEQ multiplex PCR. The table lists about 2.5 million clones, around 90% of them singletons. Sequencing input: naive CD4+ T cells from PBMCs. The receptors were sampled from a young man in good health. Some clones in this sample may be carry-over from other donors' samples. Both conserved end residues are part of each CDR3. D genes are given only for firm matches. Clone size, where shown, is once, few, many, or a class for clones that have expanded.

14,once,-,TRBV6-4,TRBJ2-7,CASSAGTVVYEQYF,TGTGCCAGCAGTGCCGGGACGGTTGTCTACGAGCAGTACTTC
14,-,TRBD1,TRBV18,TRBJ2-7,CASSPPRDRYEQYF,TGTGCCAGCTCACCGCCTAGGGACAGATACGAGCAGTACTTC
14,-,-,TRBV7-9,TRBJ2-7,CASSNMGRNYEQYF,TGTGCCAGCAGCAATATGGGACGGAACTACGAGCAGTACTTC
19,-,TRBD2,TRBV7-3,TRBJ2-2,CASSLVRGRAGGLTGELFF,TGTGCCAGCAGCTTAGTCCGGGGACGAGCGGGAGGGCTAACCGGGGAGCTGTTTTTT
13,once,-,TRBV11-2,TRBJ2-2,CASSLDPTGELFF,TGTGCCAGCAGCTTAGACCCAACCGGGGAGCTGTTTTTT
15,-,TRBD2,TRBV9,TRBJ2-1,CASSGTSGDYNEQFF,TGTGCCAGCAGCGGGACTAGCGGAGACTACAATGAGCAGTTCTTC
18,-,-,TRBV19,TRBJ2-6,CASSMRRAGSTGANVLTF,TGTGCCAGTAGTATGCGGCGGGCAGGGAGCACTGGGGCCAACGTCCTGACTTTC
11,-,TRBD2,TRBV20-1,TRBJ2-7,CSAAGDYEQYF,TGCAGTGCGGCGGGAGACTACGAGCAGTACTTC
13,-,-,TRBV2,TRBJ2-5,CASRGGTWETQYF,TGTGCCAGCAGAGGAGGGACGTGGGAGACCCAGTACTTC
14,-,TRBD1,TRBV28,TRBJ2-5,CASGGQGAVETQYF,TGTGCCAGTGGGGGGCAGGGGGCGGTGGAGACCCAGTACTTC
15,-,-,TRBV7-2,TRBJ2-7,CASSLAQIVAYEQYF,TGTGCCAGCAGCTTAGCTCAGATTGTTGCCTACGAGCAGTACTTC
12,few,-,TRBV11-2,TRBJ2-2,CASSSNTGELFF,TGTGCCAGCAGCTCGAACACCGGGGAGCTGTTTTTT
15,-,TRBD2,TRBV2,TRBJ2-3,CASGGSGRYADTQYF,TGTGCCAGCGGTGGTAGCGGGAGGTACGCAGATACGCAGTATTTT
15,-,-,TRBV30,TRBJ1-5,CAWSRGGWDNQPQHF,TGTGCCTGGAGCCGCGGGGGATGGGACAATCAGCCCCAGCATTTT
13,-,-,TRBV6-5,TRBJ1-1,CASSGSANTEAFF,TGTGCCAGCAGTGGGTCAGCTAACACTGAAGCTTTCTTT
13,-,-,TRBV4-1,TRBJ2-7,CASSQVEGSGQYF,TGCGCCAGCAGCCAAGTTGAGGGGTCCGGGCAGTACTTC
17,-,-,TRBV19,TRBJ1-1,CASSIVGWPNGETEAFF,TGTGCCAGTAGTATAGTCGGTTGGCCGAACGGGGAGACTGAAGCTTTCTTT
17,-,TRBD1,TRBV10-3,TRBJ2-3,CAISAKLRDRGLDTQYF,TGTGCCATCAGTGCTAAGCTCCGGGACAGGGGGTTAGATACGCAGTATTTT
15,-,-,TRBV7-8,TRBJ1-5,CASSLAPGYNQPQHF,TGTGCCAGCAGCTTAGCGCCCGGGTACAATCAGCCCCAGCATTTT
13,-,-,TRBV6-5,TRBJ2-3,CASNLPGADTQYF,TGTGCCAGCAATCTCCCGGGAGCAGATACGCAGTATTTT
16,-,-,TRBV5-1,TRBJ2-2,CASSLGGAGNTGELFF,TGCGCCAGCAGCTTGGGTGGGGCCGGGAACACCGGGGAGCTGTTTTTT
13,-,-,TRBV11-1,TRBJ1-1,CASSSDGGVEAFF,TGTGCCAGCAGCTCCGACGGAGGCGTTGAAGCTTTCTTT
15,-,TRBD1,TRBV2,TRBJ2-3,CASSEKDRRTDTQYF,TGTGCCAGCAGTGAAAAGGACAGGAGAACAGATACGCAGTATTTT
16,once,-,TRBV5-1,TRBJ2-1,CASSLMGHRSYNEQFF,TGCGCCAGCAGCTTGATGGGACATAGATCCTACAATGAGCAGTTCTTC
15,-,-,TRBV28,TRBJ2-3,CASSPNRGPTDTQYF,TGTGCCAGCAGCCCCAACAGAGGACCTACAGATACGCAGTATTTT
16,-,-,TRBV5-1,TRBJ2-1,CASSLIRGIGENEQFF,TGCGCCAGCAGCTTGATCAGGGGCATAGGCGAGAATGAGCAGTTCTTC
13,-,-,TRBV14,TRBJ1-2,CASSLNSMGGYTF,TGTGCCAGCAGCCTAAACTCAATGGGAGGCTACACCTTC
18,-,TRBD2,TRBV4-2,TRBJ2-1,CASSQVGGTSAWDNEQFF,TGTGCCAGCAGCCAAGTTGGTGGGACTAGTGCGTGGGACAATGAGCAGTTCTTC
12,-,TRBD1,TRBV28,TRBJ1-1,CASRTGPTEAFF,TGTGCCAGCAGGACAGGGCCCACTGAAGCTTTCTTT
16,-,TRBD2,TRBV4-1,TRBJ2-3,CASSPGGLGITDTQYF,TGCGCCAGCAGCCCGGGAGGTCTGGGGATTACAGATACGCAGTATTTT
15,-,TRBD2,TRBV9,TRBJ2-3,CASSDVAGPTDTQYF,TGTGCCAGCAGCGACGTAGCGGGTCCCACAGATACGCAGTATTTT
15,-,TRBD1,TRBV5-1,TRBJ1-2,CASSTQGAANYGYTF,TGCGCCAGCAGCACACAGGGGGCGGCTAACTATGGCTACACCTTC
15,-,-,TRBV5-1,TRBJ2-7,CASSLLSGTSYEQYF,TGCGCCAGCAGCTTGTTGTCGGGGACCTCCTACGAGCAGTACTTC
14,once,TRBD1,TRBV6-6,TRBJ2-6,CASRGTGGANVLTF,TGTGCCAGCAGGGGGACAGGGGGGGCCAACGTCCTGACTTTC
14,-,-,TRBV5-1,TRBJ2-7,CASSLSIVNYEQYF,TGCGCCAGCAGCTTGAGTATTGTCAACTACGAGCAGTACTTC
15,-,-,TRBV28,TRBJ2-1,CASSLWTGSYNEQFF,TGTGCCAGCAGTTTATGGACAGGAAGCTACAATGAGCAGTTCTTC
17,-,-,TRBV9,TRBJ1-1,CASSVDMGQSPNTEAFF,TGTGCCAGCAGCGTAGATATGGGGCAGAGTCCGAACACTGAAGCTTTCTTT
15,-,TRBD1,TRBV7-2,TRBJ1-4,CASSRGDRDNEKLFF,TGTGCCAGCAGCCGAGGGGACAGGGATAATGAAAAACTGTTTTTT
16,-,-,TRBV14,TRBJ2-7,CASSQQYHKQPYEQYF,TGTGCCAGCAGCCAACAATATCATAAGCAACCCTACGAGCAGTACTTC